This T cell receptor (beta chain) was identified during a study of T cell changes during pregnancy in multiple sclerosis. The CDR3 extends over 18 amino acids. V dropped 3 bases and J dropped 0; count of bases not matched to a gene: 10. CDR1 is KGHSH, CDR2 LQKENI, per germline. Data came from immunoSEQ multiplex PCR; TCRdb stores just in-frame clones and leaves some out. This table has some 70,000 clones, about 89% appearing once. The rearrangement joins TRBV18 to TRBJ2-1, with 8 bases fitting TRBD1. The sample here was peripheral blood, taken in the second trimester of pregnancy. The source of this sequence is a female donor with multiple sclerosis, enrolled in a pregnancy study. The CDR3 loop reads CASSPLRTGISSYNEQFF. CDR3 DNA: TGTGCCAGCTCACCGTTGAGGACAGGGATCAGCTCCTACAATGAGCAGTTCTTC.